The 2 T cell receptor beta chains in this list originate from one sample, sequenced in a study of sequential checkpoint blockade in melanoma. The table came from immunoSEQ multiplex PCR; TCRdb's copy has only in-frame clones and leaves some out. In the table there are about 13,000 clones, 70% to 80% of which are singletons. Specified treatment: randomized to nivolumab then ipilimumab (arm A) or the reverse (arm B). Sequencing used CD8+ T cells sorted from blood (inferred from file names), obtained from a patient given nivolumab and ipilimumab in sequence. The receptors here all came from a human patient with melanoma. Some clones in this sample may be carry-over from other donors' samples.

This rearrangement joins TRBV4-1 to TRBJ2-7; 14 nucleotides match TRBD2. V gave up 7 bases and J gave up 2 bases; unmatched junction bases: 4. Germline loops: CDR1 MGHRA, CDR2 YSYEKL. The CDR3 loop spans 15 amino acids. The CDR3 DNA reads TGCGCCAGCACCTGGACTAGCGGGGGGACCTACGAGCAGTACTTC. Translation gives CASTWTSGGTYEQYF.

By share, this clone counts as medium-sized. The chain is built from TRBV19 and TRBJ2-1, with TRBD2 matching 7 bases. V was pared by 6 bases and J by 0 bases, with 5 bases of the junction left unmatched. The CDR3 consists of 15 residues. Germline CDR1 is LNHDA and CDR2 is SQIVND (reference sequence). DNA for the CDR3: TGTGCCAGTAGCCTCCGGGACTACTCCTACAATGAGCAGTTCTTC. This gives the protein CASSLRDYSYNEQFF.